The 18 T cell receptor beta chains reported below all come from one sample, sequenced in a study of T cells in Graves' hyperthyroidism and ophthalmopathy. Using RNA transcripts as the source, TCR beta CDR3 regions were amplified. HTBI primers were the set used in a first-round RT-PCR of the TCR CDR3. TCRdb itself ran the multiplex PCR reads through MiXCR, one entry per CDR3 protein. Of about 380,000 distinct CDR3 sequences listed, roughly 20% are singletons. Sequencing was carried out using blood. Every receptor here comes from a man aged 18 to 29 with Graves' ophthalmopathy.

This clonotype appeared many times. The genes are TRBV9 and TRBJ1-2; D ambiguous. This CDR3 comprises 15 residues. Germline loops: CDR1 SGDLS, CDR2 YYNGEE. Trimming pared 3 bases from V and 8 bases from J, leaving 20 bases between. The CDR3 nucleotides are TGTGCCAGCAGCGCTGGGAACTCCCCTACTCAAGGCTACACCTTC. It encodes CASSAGNSPTQGYTF.

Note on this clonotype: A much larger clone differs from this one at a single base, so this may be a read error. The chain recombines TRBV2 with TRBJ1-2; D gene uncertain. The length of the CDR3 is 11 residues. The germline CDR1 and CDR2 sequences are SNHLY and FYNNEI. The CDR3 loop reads CVSSDWDGYTF. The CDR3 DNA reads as TGTGTCAGCAGTGACTGGGATGGCTACACCTTC. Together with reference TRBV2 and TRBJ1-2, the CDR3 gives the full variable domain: EPEVTQTPSHQVTQMGQEVILRCVPISNHLYFYWYRQILGQKVEFLVSFYNNEISEKSEIFDDQFSVERPDGSNFTLKIRSTKLEDSAMYFCVSSDWDGYTFGSGTRLTVV.

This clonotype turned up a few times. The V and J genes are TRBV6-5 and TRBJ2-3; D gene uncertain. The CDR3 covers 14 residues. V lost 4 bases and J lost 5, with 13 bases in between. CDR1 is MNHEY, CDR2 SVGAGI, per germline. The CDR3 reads CASSCSRGQDTQYF. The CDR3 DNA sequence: TGTGCCAGCAGTTGCTCGAGAGGTCAAGATACGCAGTATTTT.

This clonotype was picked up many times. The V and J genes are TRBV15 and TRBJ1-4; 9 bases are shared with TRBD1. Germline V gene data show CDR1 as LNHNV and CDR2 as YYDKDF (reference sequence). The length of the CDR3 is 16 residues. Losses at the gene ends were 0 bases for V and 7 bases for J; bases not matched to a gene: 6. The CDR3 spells CATSRDSGTGFEKLFF. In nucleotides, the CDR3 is TGTGCCACCAGCAGAGATTCAGGGACAGGGTTTGAAAAACTGTTTTTT. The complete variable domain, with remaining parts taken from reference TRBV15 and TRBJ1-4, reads DAMVIQNPRYQVTQFGKPVTLSCSQTLNHNVMYWYQQKSSQAPKLLFHYYDKDFNNEADTPDNFQSRRPNTSFCFLDIRSPGLGDTAMYLCATSRDSGTGFEKLFFGSGTQLSVL.

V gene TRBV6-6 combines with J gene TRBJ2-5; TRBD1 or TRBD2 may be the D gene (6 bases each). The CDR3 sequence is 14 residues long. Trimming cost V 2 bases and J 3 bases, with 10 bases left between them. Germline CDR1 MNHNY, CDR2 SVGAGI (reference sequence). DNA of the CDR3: TGTGCCAGCAGTTACGGGGGGCCGAAAGAGACCCAGTACTTC. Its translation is CASSYGGPKETQYF.

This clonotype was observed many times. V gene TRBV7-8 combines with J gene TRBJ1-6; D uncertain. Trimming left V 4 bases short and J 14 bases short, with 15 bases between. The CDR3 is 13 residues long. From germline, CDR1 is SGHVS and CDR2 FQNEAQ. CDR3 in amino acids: CASSSEGLVTLHF. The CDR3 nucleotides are TGTGCCAGCAGCTCAGAAGGATTAGTAACCCTCCACTTT.

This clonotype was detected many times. The DNA for the CDR3 is TGTGCCAGCAGGAACGAGGGGAGGGAGAAAGGTTGGCGCACAGATACGCAGTATTTT. This encodes CASRNEGREKGWRTDTQYF. The rearrangement links TRBV27 to TRBJ2-3; 7 bases are shared with TRBD2. CDR1 and CDR2 from the germline V gene are MNHEY and SMNVEV (reference sequence). Unmatched junction bases numbered 19, after V lost 6 bases and J lost 1 base. The CDR3 length is 19 residues.

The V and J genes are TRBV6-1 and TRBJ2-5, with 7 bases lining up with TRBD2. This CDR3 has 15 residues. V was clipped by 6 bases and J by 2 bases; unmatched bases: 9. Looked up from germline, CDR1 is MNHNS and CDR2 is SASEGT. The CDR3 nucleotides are TGTGCCAGCAGGAGAGAATGGGGGGGACAAGAGACCCAGTACTTC. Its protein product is CASRREWGGQETQYF.

The CDR3 protein is CATSNTGGWSNQPQHF. The DNA for the CDR3 is TGTGCCACCAGTAATACAGGGGGCTGGAGCAATCAGCCCCAGCATTTT. The chain combines TRBV24-1 with TRBJ1-5; 9 bases fit TRBD1. The V and J ends lost 6 bases and 1 base, in that order; junction bases with no gene match: 6. Germline CDR1 reads KGHDR; CDR2 reads SFDVKD. The CDR3 runs to 16 residues.

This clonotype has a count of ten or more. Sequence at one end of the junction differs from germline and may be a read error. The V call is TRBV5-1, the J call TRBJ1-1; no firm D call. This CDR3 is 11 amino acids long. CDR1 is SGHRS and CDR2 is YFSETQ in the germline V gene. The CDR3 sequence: CASSLGTEAFF. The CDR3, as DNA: TGTGCCAGCAGTTTGGGGACTGAAGCTTTCTTT.

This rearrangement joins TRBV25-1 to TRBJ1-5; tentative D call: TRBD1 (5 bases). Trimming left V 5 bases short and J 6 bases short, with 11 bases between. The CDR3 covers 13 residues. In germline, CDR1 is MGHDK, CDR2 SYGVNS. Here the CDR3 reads CASSFRDGQPQHF. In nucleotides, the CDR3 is TGTGCCAGCAGTTTCCGGGACGGTCAGCCCCAGCATTTT.

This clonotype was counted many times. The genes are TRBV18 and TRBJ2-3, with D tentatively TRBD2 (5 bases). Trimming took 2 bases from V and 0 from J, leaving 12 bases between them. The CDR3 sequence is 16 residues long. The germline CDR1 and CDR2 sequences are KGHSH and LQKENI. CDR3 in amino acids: CASSPLSGTSTDTQYF. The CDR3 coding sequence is TGTGCCAGCTCACCATTAAGCGGAACTAGCACAGATACGCAGTATTTT.

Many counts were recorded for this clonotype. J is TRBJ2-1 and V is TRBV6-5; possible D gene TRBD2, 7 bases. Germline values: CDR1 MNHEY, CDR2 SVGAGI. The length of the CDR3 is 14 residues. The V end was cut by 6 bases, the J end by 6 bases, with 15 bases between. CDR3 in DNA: TGTGCCAGCAGGTGGGGGGGCCCCTCCAATGAGCAGTTCTTC. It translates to CASRWGGPSNEQFF.

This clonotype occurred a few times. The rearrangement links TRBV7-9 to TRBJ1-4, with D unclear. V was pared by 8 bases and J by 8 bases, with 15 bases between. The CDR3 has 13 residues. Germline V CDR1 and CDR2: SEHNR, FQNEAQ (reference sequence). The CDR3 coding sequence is TGTGCCAGCGGCCAAGGGATGGGAGAAAAACTGTTTTTT. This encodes CASGQGMGEKLFF.

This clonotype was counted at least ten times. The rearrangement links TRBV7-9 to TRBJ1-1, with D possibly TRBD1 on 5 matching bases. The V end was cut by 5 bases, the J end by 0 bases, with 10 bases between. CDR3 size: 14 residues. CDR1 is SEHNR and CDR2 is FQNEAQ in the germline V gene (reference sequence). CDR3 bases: TGTGCCAGCAGCCCGGGACGGCTGAACACTGAAGCTTTCTTT. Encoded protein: CASSPGRLNTEAFF.

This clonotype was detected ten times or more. DNA of the CDR3: TGTGCCAGCAGCCAAGAAGCCAGGCCTTGGGGCTACACCTTC. Its translation: CASSQEARPWGYTF. This rearrangement joins TRBV3-1 to TRBJ1-2; D remains unclear. CDR1 and CDR2 from the germline V gene are LGHDT and YNNKEL (reference sequence). V lost 0 bases to trimming and J lost 8 bases, with 13 bases between them. The CDR3 extends over 14 amino acids. Combining the CDR3 with reference TRBV3-1 and TRBJ1-2 gives the whole variable domain DTAVSQTPKYLVTQMGNDKSIKCEQNLGHDTMYWYKQDSKKFLKIMFSYNNKELIINETVPNRFSPKSPDKAHLNLHINSLELGDSAVYFCASSQEARPWGYTFGSGTRLTVV.

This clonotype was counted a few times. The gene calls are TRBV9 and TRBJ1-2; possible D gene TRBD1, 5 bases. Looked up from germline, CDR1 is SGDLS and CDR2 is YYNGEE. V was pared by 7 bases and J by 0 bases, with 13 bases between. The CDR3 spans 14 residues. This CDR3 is CASRGERANYGYTF. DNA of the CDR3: TGTGCCAGCCGGGGGGAGAGAGCTAACTATGGCTACACCTTC. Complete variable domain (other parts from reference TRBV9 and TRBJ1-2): DSGVTQTPKHLITATGQRVTLRCSPRSGDLSVYWYQQSLDQGLQFLIQYYNGEERAKGNILERFSAQQFPDLHSELNLSSLELGDSALYFCASRGERANYGYTFGSGTRLTVV.

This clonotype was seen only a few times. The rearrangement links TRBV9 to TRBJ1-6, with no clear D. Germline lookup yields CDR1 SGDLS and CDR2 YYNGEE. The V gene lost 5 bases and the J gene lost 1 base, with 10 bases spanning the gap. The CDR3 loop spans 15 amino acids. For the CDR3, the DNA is TGTGCCAGCAGGACGGGTATTTCCTATAATTCACCCCTCCACTTT. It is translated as CASRTGISYNSPLHF. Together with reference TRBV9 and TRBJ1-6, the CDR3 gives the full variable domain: DSGVTQTPKHLITATGQRVTLRCSPRSGDLSVYWYQQSLDQGLQFLIQYYNGEERAKGNILERFSAQQFPDLHSELNLSSLELGDSALYFCASRTGISYNSPLHFGNGTRLTVT.